This passage covers 17 T cell receptor beta chains from one sample sequenced in a study of cytomegalovirus exposure and HLA in healthy donors. The PCR employed 60 Vbeta primers together with 13 Jbeta primers. Clones were read by immunoSEQ multiplex PCR, and TCRdb kept only the in-frame ones, dropping some. The profile shows around 200,000 clones, just under 70% of them singletons. Material: PBMCs. Source of these receptors: a man aged 40-50 years in good health and CMV-seropositive.

The chain combines TRBV6-6 with TRBJ2-7, with D possibly TRBD1 on 6 matching bases. The CDR3 spans 12 residues. V lost 8 bases, J lost 2 bases, and 10 bases lay in between. Germline CDR1 is MNHNY and CDR2 is SVGAGI (reference sequence). The CDR3 DNA reads as TGTGCCAGCCGGGACAATACCTACGAGCAGTACTTC. It translates to CASRDNTYEQYF.

V gene TRBV19 combines with J gene TRBJ2-7; no firm D call. CDR1 and CDR2 from the germline V gene are LNHDA and SQIVND (reference sequence). CDR3 length: 13 amino acids. Deletions cut 5 bases from V and 0 bases from J, with 8 bases between. The CDR3 protein is CASSSGFSYEQYF. The CDR3, as DNA: TGTGCCAGTAGTTCCGGGTTCTCCTACGAGCAGTACTTC. The variable domain in full, with the rest retrieved from reference TRBV19 and TRBJ2-7, is DGGITQSPKYLFRKEGQNVTLSCEQNLNHDAMYWYRQDPGQGLRLIYYSQIVNDFQKGDIAEGYSVSREKKESFPLTVTSAQKNPTAFYLCASSSGFSYEQYFGPGTRLTVT.

This clone was counted between two and nine times. This chain uses TRBV19 with TRBJ1-2; TRBD1 aligns across 12 bases. Germline values: CDR1 LNHDA, CDR2 SQIVND (reference sequence). CDR3 length equals 16 residues. Trimming took 9 bases from V and 4 from J; bases not matched to a gene: 12. CDR3 region: CASREGQGAGGYGYTF. For the CDR3, the DNA is TGTGCCAGCCGCGAGGGACAGGGGGCGGGAGGCTATGGCTACACCTTC.

The chain recombines TRBV12-5 with TRBJ2-5; maybe TRBD1 (6 bases). The J call is uncertain, as TRBJ2-7 better fits the DNA end. The CDR3 consists of 16 residues. Germline loops: CDR1 LGHNT, CDR2 FRNRAP. CDR3 coding DNA: TGTGCTAGTGGTCCCCTCGGACAGCTCCACTCCTACGAGCAGTACTTC. Protein: CASGPLGQLHSYEQYF.

This chain uses TRBV4-2 with TRBJ1-2; tentatively, D is TRBD1 (6 bases). Trimming shortened V by 0 bases and J by 4 bases, and 21 bases separated the two germline ends. The CDR3 loop spans 18 amino acids. The germline V gene has CDR1 LGHNA and CDR2 YNFKEQ. This CDR3 reads CASSQDPDRLLPLYGYTF. In DNA, the CDR3 is TGTGCCAGCAGCCAAGACCCGGACAGACTTCTACCTCTCTATGGCTACACCTTC.

This clone was recorded only once. The rearrangement joins TRBV9 to TRBJ2-7; tentative D call: TRBD1 (6 bases). The CDR3 loop spans 16 amino acids. Germline V gene lookup returns CDR1 SGDLS and CDR2 YYNGEE. With 2 bases removed from V and 0 bases from J, the gap between germline ends came to 15 bases. Here the CDR3 DNA reads TGTGCCAGCAGCGTGGATATACAGGGAAGCTCCTACGAGCAGTACTTC. Protein product: CASSVDIQGSSYEQYF.

As for this clone: The same CDR3 also results from other DNA sequences found in this sample. The V call is TRBV5-1, the J call TRBJ1-6; D may be TRBD1 (5 bases). Per the germline V gene, CDR1 is SGHRS and CDR2 is YFSETQ. V lost 0 bases to trimming and J lost 7 bases, with 5 bases between them. This CDR3 is built from 13 residues. In nucleotides, the CDR3 is TGCGCCAGCAGCTTGGCAGGGAATTCACCCCTCCACTTT. Amino acid sequence: CASSLAGNSPLHF.

The chain recombines TRBV7-9 with TRBJ1-1; D perhaps matches TRBD1 (5 bases). CDR3 size: 14 residues. V was pared by 7 bases and J by 6 bases, with 18 bases between. Germline loops: CDR1 SEHNR, CDR2 FQNEAQ (reference sequence). CDR3 protein: CASTMDGGMAEAFF. The DNA of the CDR3 is TGTGCCAGCACCATGGACGGGGGGATGGCTGAAGCTTTCTTT.

The chain recombines TRBV5-1 with TRBJ2-7, with D perhaps TRBD2 (6 bases). Trimming took off 0 bases at V and 6 bases at J, with 13 bases between the two ends. This CDR3 comprises 14 residues. CDR1 is SGHRS and CDR2 is YFSETQ in the germline V gene. The CDR3 coding sequence is TGCGCCAGCAGCTTGGGGGTGGCCGGGGGCGAGCAGTACTTC. As protein: CASSLGVAGGEQYF.

DNA of the CDR3: TGCGCCAGCTTAGGCGGAACCGGGACAGGTTACGCAGATACGCAGTATTTT. Its translation is CASLGGTGTGYADTQYF. The chain links TRBV5-1 to TRBJ2-3, with 8 bases aligning to TRBD1. J was trimmed by 4 bases and V by 7 bases; bases with no gene match: 17. Germline V lookup: CDR1 SGHRS, CDR2 YFSETQ. This CDR3 comprises 17 residues. The full variable domain, its missing parts supplied by reference TRBV5-1 and TRBJ2-3, is KAGVTQTPRYLIKTRGQQVTLSCSPISGHRSVSWYQQTPGQGLQFLFEYFSETQRNKGNFPGRFSGRQFSNSRSEMNVSTLELGDSALYLCASLGGTGTGYADTQYFGPGTRLTVL.

This chain uses TRBV28 with TRBJ1-6, with no clear D. Trimming pared 7 bases from V and 13 bases from J, leaving 14 bases between. Germline V CDR1 and CDR2: MDHEN, SYDVKM. The CDR3 sequence is 12 residues long. The CDR3 DNA follows: TGTGCCAGCACCCTGTCCCAGTCGCCCCTCCACTTT. Encoded protein: CASTLSQSPLHF.

J is TRBJ2-1 and V is TRBV29-1, with 10 bases fitting TRBD1. Germline-derived CDR1 and CDR2 are SQVTM and ANQGSEA. V was pared by 0 bases and J by 2 bases, with 4 bases of the junction left unmatched. The CDR3 has 16 amino acids. The CDR3 bases are TGCAGCGTTGAAGATTCCGGGACAGGGGCCTACAATGAGCAGTTCTTC. Its protein is CSVEDSGTGAYNEQFF.

The J gene is TRBJ2-5, the V gene TRBV5-1; TRBD1 is a possible D gene (6 bases). The germline V gene encodes CDR1 SGHRS and CDR2 YFSETQ. The CDR3 spans 11 residues. Trimming pared 0 bases from V and 9 bases from J, leaving 6 bases between. The CDR3 region is CASSLEGAQYF. The CDR3 region has the DNA TGCGCCAGCAGCTTGGAGGGGGCCCAGTACTTC.

A note on this clone: The identical CDR3 is also encoded by other nucleotide sequences in the sample. This chain joins TRBV19 and TRBJ1-2, with 7 bases lining up with TRBD1. This CDR3 contains 15 residues. The germline CDR1 and CDR2 sequences are LNHDA and SQIVND (reference sequence). V gave up 3 bases and J gave up 3 bases; unmatched junction bases: 7. This chain's CDR3 is CASSISGTAYYGYTF. The CDR3 bases are TGTGCCAGTAGTATCTCCGGGACAGCATACTATGGCTACACCTTC.

The chain employs TRBV27 and TRBJ2-3; 10 nucleotides align to TRBD2. CDR1 MNHEY and CDR2 SMNVEV come from the germline V gene (reference sequence). V was clipped by 0 bases and J by 9 bases; unmatched bases: 3. The CDR3 has 14 amino acids. The CDR3: CASSLSVSGGTQYF. For the CDR3, the DNA is TGTGCCAGCAGTTTATCGGTTAGCGGGGGGACGCAGTATTTT.

Of note for this clone: Since a far larger clone is one base different, this is likely a read error. Other DNA sequences in the same sample also yield this CDR3. The chain joins TRBV7-9 to TRBJ2-7; maybe TRBD2 (5 bases). CDR1 SEHNR and CDR2 FQNEAQ come from the germline V gene (reference sequence). The CDR3 is 16 amino acids. Here the CDR3 reads CASSLEGSKRPYEQYF. The CDR3 bases are TGTGCGAGCAGCTTAGAGGGATCAAAGCGGCCCTACGAGCAGTACTTC.

The chain recombines TRBV10-2 with TRBJ2-7, with 8 bases aligning to TRBD2. Germline assignment: CDR1 WSHSY and CDR2 SAAADI. The CDR3 consists of 14 residues. V gave up 3 bases and J gave up 2 bases; unmatched junction bases: 3. The CDR3 sequence: CASSDSGDPYEQYF. The DNA for the CDR3 is TGCGCCAGCAGTGATAGCGGGGACCCCTACGAGCAGTACTTC.